The 9 T cell receptor beta chains given below trace back to one sample, sequenced in a study of shared clonotypes between healthy human individuals. Naive-designated CD8 cells lacked CD45RO, were positively enriched for CCR7, and omitted terminally differentiated effector memory CD45RA+ cells. Clones were read by immunoSEQ multiplex PCR, and TCRdb kept only the in-frame ones, dropping some. The sample includes roughly 1,800,000 clones, around 96% of them seen just once. The sequenced sample consisted of naive CD8+ T cells sorted from blood. Source of these receptors: a man between 18 and 29 years old in good health.

The chain recombines TRBV27 with TRBJ1-1, with unresolved D. This CDR3 is built from 14 residues. Germline CDR1 is MNHEY and CDR2 is SMNVEV (reference sequence). V lost 5 bases and J lost 1, with 11 bases in between. For the CDR3, the DNA is TGTGCCAGCAGTCGGGGTGGGCCGAACACTGAAGCTTTCTTT. Its protein is CASSRGGPNTEAFF.

V usage is TRBV30 and J usage is TRBJ1-2, with D unclear. CDR3 length: 15 amino acids. V was shortened by 0 bases and J by 2 bases, with 13 bases between the two germline ends. Per the germline V gene, CDR1 is GTSNPN and CDR2 is SVGIG (reference sequence). The DNA of the CDR3 is TGTGCCTGGAGTGTACATCCTCCCGGGAACTATGGCTACACCTTC. This sequence encodes CAWSVHPPGNYGYTF.

The chain combines TRBV2 with TRBJ2-7, with TRBD2 as a possible D gene (7 bases). Per germline, CDR1 SNHLY and CDR2 FYNNEI. The CDR3 covers 17 residues. Trimming removed 4 bases at V and 1 base at J, with 20 bases between. As DNA, the CDR3 is TGTGCCAGCAGTGTCCCCCTGGGGGGGGGCGCGTCCTACGAGCAGTACTTC. It translates to CASSVPLGGGASYEQYF.

V gene TRBV2 combines with J gene TRBJ2-7; 7 nucleotides match TRBD2. The CDR3 loop spans 14 amino acids. Unmatched junction bases numbered 1, after V lost 1 base and J lost 1 base. Germline CDR1 is SNHLY and CDR2 is FYNNEI. The chain's CDR3 is CASSEEGGSYEQYF. The CDR3 DNA follows: TGTGCCAGCAGTGAAGAGGGAGGGTCCTACGAGCAGTACTTC.

This clone was detected only once. This same CDR3 is encoded by further DNA sequences in the sample. V is TRBV6-5 and J is TRBJ1-1; D gene uncertain. Germline lookup yields CDR1 MNHEY and CDR2 SVGAGI. The CDR3 spans 13 residues. Trimming stripped 2 bases from V and 3 bases from J, with 7 bases between. The CDR3 DNA follows: TGTGCCAGCAGTTACACGGGTGACACTGAAGCTTTCTTT. Encoded protein: CASSYTGDTEAFF.

This clone was counted a few times. Additional DNA sequences in this sample encode the identical CDR3. CDR3 protein: CASSYSSSYGYTF. CDR3 in DNA: TGTGCCAGCAGTTACTCGAGCAGCTATGGCTACACCTTC. This rearrangement joins TRBV6-5 to TRBJ1-2; D uncertain. V was shortened by 0 bases and J by 4 bases, with 6 bases between the two germline ends. The germline gives CDR1 MNHEY, CDR2 SVGAGI. CDR3 length: 13 residues.

The chain carries TRBV5-8 and TRBJ1-1; D perhaps matches TRBD1 (5 bases). Trimming pared 2 bases from V and 6 bases from J, leaving 14 bases between. The CDR3 loop spans 14 amino acids. Germline CDR1 and CDR2: SGHTS and YDEGEE. The CDR3 protein is CASSFSQGFAEAFF. The DNA of the CDR3 is TGTGCCAGCAGCTTCAGCCAGGGATTTGCTGAAGCTTTCTTT.

Only one count was recorded for this clone. The genes are TRBV30 and TRBJ2-1; no definite D call. V was pared by 0 bases and J by 8 bases, with 11 bases between. The CDR3 runs 13 residues. The germline V gene encodes CDR1 GTSNPN and CDR2 SVGIG (reference sequence). CDR3 DNA sequence: TGTGCCTGGAGTGTACTAAGGTATGATGAGCAGTTCTTC. Translated, it gives CAWSVLRYDEQFF.

The rearrangement joins TRBV19 to TRBJ2-1, with unresolved D. Trimming shortened V by 3 bases and J by 0 bases, and 6 bases separated the two germline ends. Germline assignment: CDR1 LNHDA and CDR2 SQIVND (reference sequence). The CDR3 loop spans 14 amino acids. The CDR3 DNA reads as TGTGCCAGTAGTATCCACGGCTCCTACAATGAGCAGTTCTTC. Protein: CASSIHGSYNEQFF.